The 31 T cell receptor beta chains below were found in one sample sequenced in a study of post-analysis software for immune sequencing data. Antigen specificity for these receptors is unknown. Unique-molecular-identifier-tagged TCR beta cDNA libraries were used. MiXCR, applied by TCRdb to the PCR reads, yields one record per CDR3 protein. This table has around 250,000 distinct CDR3 sequences, 30% to 45% appearing once. Regarding the study as a whole: Compared with controls, patients had more of roughly five TRBV segments, including TRBV5-6, TRBV5-1 and TRBV20-1.

Sequenced sample: blood. The receptor set was obtained from a girl aged 10 to 17 with multiple sclerosis.

This clonotype appeared many times. The chain uses TRBV10-3 and TRBJ2-3; 7 bases are shared with TRBD2. The V gene's germline CDR1 is ENHRY and CDR2 SYGVKD. This CDR3 spans 15 amino acids. Trimming removed 7 bases from V and 1 base from J; junction bases left unmatched: 8. This CDR3 is CAIKAWLAGTDTQYF. CDR3 DNA: TGTGCCATCAAGGCCTGGCTAGCGGGCACAGATACGCAGTATTTT.

This clonotype was observed a handful of times. The chain is built from TRBV27 and TRBJ1-2, with a possible D match to TRBD1 (6 bases). V lost 5 bases and J lost 4, with 8 bases in between. Germline loops: CDR1 MNHEY, CDR2 SMNVEV (reference sequence). This CDR3 is built from 12 residues. The CDR3 protein is CASSQQGYGYTF. CDR3 sequence (DNA): TGTGCCAGCAGTCAACAGGGCTATGGCTACACCTTC.

To note about this clonotype: This may arise from a read error, as a much more abundant clone is one base away. J is TRBJ1-2 and V is TRBV20-1; 11 nucleotides align to TRBD1. The CDR3 runs to 13 residues. Germline CDR1 is DFQATT and CDR2 is SNEGSKA (reference sequence). This chain's CDR3 is CSALGQGGYGHTF. CDR3 DNA sequence: TGCAGTGCTTTGGGACAGGGGGGCTATGGCCACACCTTC.

The chain recombines TRBV20-1 with TRBJ2-5; the match to TRBD2 covers 9 bases. The trim removed 3 bases at V and 7 bases at J, leaving 9 bases unmatched. Germline V gives CDR1 DFQATT, CDR2 SNEGSKA (reference sequence). The CDR3 contains 14 residues. The CDR3 DNA sequence: TGCAGTGCTAGGATTAGCGGGAGAGAGGGGACCCAGTACTTC. It specifies CSARISGREGTQYF.

The rearrangement uses TRBV20-1 and TRBJ2-1, with D possibly being TRBD2 (6 bases). This CDR3 is 14 amino acids long. Germline V gene sequence: CDR1 DFQATT, CDR2 SNEGSKA (reference sequence). V dropped 5 bases and J dropped 5 bases, with 16 bases sitting between them. The CDR3 DNA reads as TGCAGTGCTCCGGGGGACGTACCTCACAATGAGCAGTTCTTC. This codes for CSAPGDVPHNEQFF.

About this clonotype: Given a much more abundant clone one base away, this may be a read error. This chain uses TRBV9 with TRBJ2-1; the match to TRBD2 covers 10 bases. Losses at the gene ends were 0 bases for V and 7 bases for J; bases not matched to a gene: 10. Germline CDR1 is SGDLS and CDR2 is YYNGEE. This CDR3 contains 17 residues. CDR3 DNA: TGTGCCAGCAGCGTAGAAGGGGCTAGCGGGAGTCCAAATGAGCAGTTCTTC. This sequence encodes CASSVEGASGSPNEQFF.

The CDR3 region is CSASAGTASYEQYF. In DNA, the CDR3 is TGCAGTGCATCCGCCGGGACAGCTTCCTACGAGCAGTACTTC. The V call is TRBV20-1, the J call TRBJ2-7, with 7 nucleotides matching TRBD1. The CDR3 sequence is 14 residues long. CDR1 is DFQATT, CDR2 SNEGSKA, per germline (reference sequence). The junction had 9 bases not matched to a gene; V was cut back by 6 bases and J by 1 base.

This clonotype was recorded at least ten times. This sequence joins TRBV6-5 and TRBJ2-1, with D possibly TRBD2 on 6 matching bases. V lost 6 bases to trimming and J lost 0 bases, with 12 bases between them. The CDR3 is 15 amino acids. Germline V gene sequence: CDR1 MNHEY, CDR2 SVGAGI. CDR3 DNA sequence: TGTGCCAGCAGCTATAGCGGAAGCTCCTACAATGAGCAGTTCTTC. As protein: CASSYSGSSYNEQFF.

This clonotype occurred once. The gene calls are TRBV4-2 and TRBJ2-7; D gene uncertain. Germline V lookup: CDR1 LGHNA, CDR2 YNFKEQ. The V and J ends lost 3 bases and 7 bases respectively, with 16 bases between them. This CDR3 has 14 residues. The CDR3 loop is CASSQGDGDVEQYF. The DNA of the CDR3 is TGTGCCAGCAGCCAGGGTGACGGCGACGTGGAGCAGTACTTC.

This clonotype was observed at least ten times. The chain is built from TRBV29-1 and TRBJ2-1, with 9 bases lining up with TRBD2. Per the germline V gene, CDR1 is SQVTM and CDR2 is ANQGSEA. This CDR3 has 16 amino acids. Losses at the gene ends were 4 bases for V and 0 bases for J; bases not matched to a gene: 7. The CDR3 spells CSVARTSARSYNEQFF. CDR3 bases: TGCAGCGTTGCCCGGACTAGCGCGCGCTCCTACAATGAGCAGTTCTTC.

The chain carries TRBV6-1 and TRBJ2-3; tentative D call: TRBD2 (5 bases). V was cut by 6 bases and J by 6 bases, with 16 bases left in between. Per the germline V gene, CDR1 is MNHNS and CDR2 is SASEGT. The CDR3 contains 14 residues. For the CDR3, the DNA is TGTGCCAGCAGCCGGACTTTCTCAATGGATACGCAGTATTTT. Translation gives CASSRTFSMDTQYF.

This clonotype was counted only a few times. This chain links TRBV7-8 with TRBJ2-1; TRBD1 agrees at 7 bases. Germline V gene lookup returns CDR1 SGHVS and CDR2 FQNEAQ. The CDR3 covers 17 residues. V shed 5 bases and J 7 bases; nucleotides not matched to a gene: 17. CDR3 protein: CASSAHPFGTARNEQFF. The CDR3 coding sequence is TGTGCCAGCAGCGCGCACCCCTTTGGGACAGCGAGGAATGAGCAGTTCTTC.

The table lists this clonotype with many counts. The chain links TRBV12-3 or TRBV12-4 to TRBJ1-2, with D maybe TRBD1 (5 bases). This CDR3 has 15 amino acids. V lost 3 bases, J lost 0 bases, and 11 bases lay in between. DNA for the CDR3: TGTGCCAGCAGTTTCGGGTCAGGGTCTAACTATGGCTACACCTTC. Amino acids: CASSFGSGSNYGYTF.

The table lists this clonotype with many counts. The chain couples TRBV5-8 to TRBJ1-1, with D perhaps TRBD1 (6 bases). The germline gives CDR1 SGHTS, CDR2 YDEGEE. V was shortened by 5 bases and J by 7 bases, with 18 bases between the two germline ends. This CDR3 contains 14 residues. CDR3 sequence reads: CASRGAFRGIEAFF. The CDR3, as DNA: TGTGCCAGCAGGGGGGCGTTCAGGGGCATTGAAGCTTTCTTT.

The chain is built from TRBV30 and TRBJ1-1, with D perhaps matching TRBD1 (5 bases). V was trimmed by 8 bases and J by 1 base, leaving 11 bases between them. CDR1 and CDR2 from the germline V gene are GTSNPN and SVGIG (reference sequence). CDR3 length equals 12 residues. DNA for the CDR3: TGTGCCCGCCGGGGCAGGAACACTGAAGCTTTCTTT. This codes for CARRGRNTEAFF.

The chain recombines TRBV20-1 with TRBJ2-3; 10 bases map to TRBD1. After removal of 6 bases from V and 2 bases from J, the junction contained 8 bases not matched to a gene. The germline V gene encodes CDR1 DFQATT and CDR2 SNEGSKA (reference sequence). The CDR3 length is 15 residues. For the CDR3, the DNA is TGCAGTGCGATGCTGGGACAGGGGAACACAGATACGCAGTATTTT. Translation: CSAMLGQGNTDTQYF.

As concerns this clonotype: A much larger clone sits a single nucleotide away, making a read error possible. The V and J genes are TRBV18 and TRBJ1-5; no firm D call. V was pared by 2 bases and J by 7 bases, with 15 bases between. Per the germline V gene, CDR1 is KGHSH and CDR2 is LQKENI. CDR3 length equals 15 residues. The DNA for the CDR3 is TGTGCCAGCTCACCATCGGACGGAGTCGGGCAGCCCCAGCATTTT. Translated, it gives CASSPSDGVGQPQHF.

In its sample, this clonotype was seen many times. DNA of the CDR3: TGCGCCAGCAGCTCGAGCCGGGACAGGGAGGGCTACACCTTC. This sequence encodes CASSSSRDREGYTF. The J gene is TRBJ1-2, the V gene TRBV5-1, with 9 nucleotides matching TRBD1. CDR1 is SGHRS and CDR2 is YFSETQ in the germline V gene. With V trimmed by 3 bases and J by 8 bases, 8 bases remained unmatched. The CDR3 sequence is 14 residues long.

This clonotype was found a few times. V gene TRBV16 combines with J gene TRBJ1-4, with D tentatively TRBD1 (5 bases). Trimming left V 3 bases short and J 7 bases short, with 12 bases between. The CDR3 sequence is 14 residues long. Germline CDR1 and CDR2: KGHSY and FQNENV. The CDR3 DNA reads TGTGCCAGCAGCCAGCAGGGTTTCGGTGAAAAACTGTTTTTT. Residues: CASSQQGFGEKLFF.

The rearrangement links TRBV7-8 to TRBJ1-2; 7 bases are shared with TRBD1. Trimming removed 9 bases from V and 6 bases from J; junction bases left unmatched: 16. The germline V gene encodes CDR1 SGHVS and CDR2 FQNEAQ. This CDR3 has 15 amino acids. Here the CDR3 reads CARSGHDREWNGYTF. The CDR3 DNA reads as TGTGCCAGAAGCGGTCACGACAGGGAATGGAATGGCTACACCTTC.

This chain joins TRBV6-5 and TRBJ1-2; no firm D call. V was shortened by 6 bases and J by 8 bases, with 13 bases between the two germline ends. The CDR3 has 12 residues. Germline lookup yields CDR1 MNHEY and CDR2 SVGAGI. CDR3 sequence reads: CASSGDRGGYTF. In DNA, the CDR3 is TGTGCCAGCAGCGGCGACCGAGGGGGCTACACCTTC.

This clonotype was recorded many times. The V call is TRBV28, the J call TRBJ2-3; 7 nucleotides line up with TRBD1. The CDR3 sequence is 14 residues long. Germline lookup yields CDR1 MDHEN and CDR2 SYDVKM. Losses at the gene ends were 5 bases for V and 4 bases for J; bases not matched to a gene: 6. CDR3 amino acids: CASSPGQLPDTQYF. The CDR3 DNA is TGTGCCAGCAGTCCGGGACAGCTCCCAGATACGCAGTATTTT.

This chain links TRBV5-5 with TRBJ1-6; 7 bases agree with TRBD1. The CDR3 spans 17 residues. V trimming: 4 bases; J trimming: 0 bases; junction bases outside the gene matches: 7. CDR1 and CDR2 from the germline V gene are SGHKS and YYEKEE (reference sequence). CDR3 sequence reads: CASSPGQASSYNSPLHF. The CDR3 DNA reads TGTGCCAGCAGCCCCGGACAGGCAAGCTCCTATAATTCACCCCTCCACTTT.

This clonotype was counted between two and nine times. J is TRBJ1-4 and V is TRBV20-1; the D is unclear. Germline loops: CDR1 DFQATT, CDR2 SNEGSKA (reference sequence). This CDR3 region has 12 residues. With 0 bases removed from V and 8 bases from J, the gap between germline ends came to 7 bases. Written as DNA, the CDR3 is TGCAGTGCTAGAGATCTTCGGGAAAAACTGTTTTTT. This encodes CSARDLREKLFF.

J is TRBJ2-3 and V is TRBV28; TRBD2 matches 9 bases. Germline CDR1 reads MDHEN; CDR2 reads SYDVKM. V trimming: 6 bases; J trimming: 8 bases; junction bases outside the gene matches: 9. The CDR3 contains 14 residues. The CDR3 region is CASRTRGGRGTQYF. In DNA, the CDR3 is TGTGCCAGCAGAACGCGGGGGGGCCGCGGTACGCAGTATTTT.

This clonotype was seen many times. The chain joins TRBV7-2 to TRBJ2-3; 10 positions match TRBD2. The V gene's germline CDR1 is SGHTA and CDR2 FQGNSA. V was pared by 2 bases and J by 1 base, with 0 bases of the junction left unmatched. The CDR3 consists of 15 residues. The CDR3 DNA follows: TGTGCCAGCAGCTTACTAGCGGGGGGCACAGATACGCAGTATTTT. Its protein is CASSLLAGGTDTQYF.

This clonotype was recorded a few times. A much larger clone lies a single base off, so this may be a read error. CDR3 amino acids: CASSVETGAGDTQYF. CDR3 sequence (DNA): TGTGCCAGCAGCGTAGAAACGGGAGCGGGAGATACGCAGTATTTT. The chain is built from TRBV9 and TRBJ2-3; D might be TRBD2 (6 bases). The V and J ends lost 0 bases and 5 bases respectively, with 13 bases between them. The CDR3 extends over 15 amino acids. Germline CDR1 is SGDLS and CDR2 is YYNGEE.

This rearrangement joins TRBV12-3 or TRBV12-4 to TRBJ1-1; 8 nucleotides line up with TRBD1. The CDR3 consists of 15 residues. The ends lost 2 bases at V and 3 bases at J; junction bases unmatched: 5. CDR3 sequence (DNA): TGTGCCAGCAGTTTATGGACAGGGTGGTACACTGAAGCTTTCTTT. Translation gives CASSLWTGWYTEAFF.

In its sample, this clonotype was seen many times. The rearrangement links TRBV12-3 or TRBV12-4 to TRBJ2-1; TRBD1 aligns across 8 bases. This CDR3 comprises 13 residues. V lost 5 bases to trimming and J lost 7 bases; unmatched junction nucleotides: 4. The CDR3 protein is CASSRTGWNEQFF. The CDR3 bases are TGTGCCAGCAGTAGGACAGGGTGGAATGAGCAGTTCTTC.

Regarding this clonotype: A read error may be the cause here, since a much bigger clone is one base away. The chain's CDR3 is CVSSQALSTDTQYF. CDR3 bases: TGTGTCAGCAGCCAGGCCCTAAGCACAGATACGCAGTATTTT. The rearrangement uses TRBV5-5 and TRBJ2-3; no clear D gene. Germline CDR1 SGHKS, CDR2 YYEKEE (reference sequence). The CDR3 sequence is 14 residues long.

This clonotype was observed many times. One end of the junction does not line up with germline, which may come from a read error. The genes are TRBV29-1 and TRBJ2-7; D possibly corresponds to TRBD1 (5 bases). The CDR3 contains 14 residues. Germline CDR1 is SQVTM and CDR2 is ANQGSEA. The CDR3 coding sequence is TGCAGCGTTGTAGCAGGGTGGTTCTCCTACGTGCAGTACTTC. Protein product: CSVVAGWFSYVQYF.